Sequencing of this T cell receptor (beta chain) was carried out in a study of cytomegalovirus exposure and HLA in healthy donors. Germline values: CDR1 KGHSH, CDR2 LQKENI. Unmatched junction bases numbered 7, after V lost 3 bases and J lost 1 base. The CDR3 consists of 17 residues. PCR used 60 Vbeta primers and 13 Jbeta primers. Some clones are missing from TCRdb's copy, which holds only in-frame ones; the method was immunoSEQ multiplex PCR. The record lists approximately 70,000 clones, of which the ten most abundant hold approximately 3.8%. The source is a female donor in good health and CMV-seropositive. V is TRBV18 and J is TRBJ2-3, with 10 bases identical to TRBD2. The sample taken for sequencing was PBMCs. The CDR3 protein is CASSPLTSGDGTDTQYF. As DNA, the CDR3 is TGTGCCAGCTCACCTCTTACTAGCGGGGATGGCACAGATACGCAGTATTTT.